Each of the 25 T cell receptor beta chains below was sequenced from the same sample in a study of T cell changes during pregnancy in multiple sclerosis. The protocol was immunoSEQ multiplex PCR, while the TCRdb copy is restricted to in-frame clones and leaves out a portion. The table includes 55,000 to 95,000 clones, approximately 90% detected once. The source was peripheral blood, collected in the second trimester of pregnancy. Source of these receptors: a female donor in good health, enrolled as a control in a pregnancy study.

The gene calls are TRBV5-6 and TRBJ1-2; tentative D call: TRBD1 (5 bases). The V end was cut by 4 bases, the J end by 8 bases, with 18 bases between. The CDR3 is 14 residues long. Germline CDR1 reads SGHDT; CDR2 reads YYEEEE. As DNA, the CDR3 is TGTGCCAGCAGCCCCCGGGCCCTGGGGCTAGGCTACACCTTC. Residues: CASSPRALGLGYTF.

This chain connects TRBV14 to TRBJ1-4, with D possibly TRBD1 on 6 matching bases. Deletions cut 0 bases from V and 2 bases from J, with 10 bases between. CDR1 is SGHDN, CDR2 FVKESK, per germline. This CDR3 has 16 amino acids. CDR3 in amino acids: CASSQDRGTTNEKLFF. CDR3 in DNA: TGTGCCAGCAGCCAAGATAGGGGGACGACTAATGAAAAACTGTTTTTT.

The chain joins TRBV9 to TRBJ2-1, with D hard to call. The CDR3 totals 11 residues. V dropped 3 bases and J dropped 7 bases, with 5 bases sitting between them. The V gene's germline CDR1 is SGDLS and CDR2 YYNGEE. The CDR3: CASSGSNEQFF. The CDR3 bases are TGTGCCAGCAGCGGGAGTAATGAGCAGTTCTTC.

The rearrangement links TRBV18 to TRBJ1-5, with D maybe TRBD1 (5 bases). V was clipped by 4 bases and J by 7 bases, with 14 bases between them. Germline assignment: CDR1 KGHSH and CDR2 LQKENI. This CDR3 is 14 amino acids long. As DNA, the CDR3 is TGTGCCAGCTCACTTCAAGGGGTCCGACAGCCCCAGCATTTT. Amino acid sequence: CASSLQGVRQPQHF.

The chain carries TRBV29-1 and TRBJ1-2; a weak D match, TRBD1 (5 bases). The length of the CDR3 is 12 residues. V was clipped by 5 bases and J by 6 bases, with 13 bases between them. Germline CDR1 reads SQVTM; CDR2 reads ANQGSEA. The CDR3 sequence is CSVTWQGNGYTF. The DNA of the CDR3 is TGCAGCGTTACCTGGCAGGGAAATGGCTACACCTTC.

The chain carries TRBV5-1 and TRBJ1-1; 7 bases map to TRBD1. The germline CDR1 and CDR2 sequences are SGHRS and YFSETQ. CDR3 length: 14 residues. After removal of 2 bases from V and 7 bases from J, the junction contained 8 bases not matched to a gene. The CDR3, as DNA: TGCGCCAGCAGCTTCAGCAGGGGGACCGGTGAAGCTTTCTTT. This sequence encodes CASSFSRGTGEAFF.

The count of this clone is one. The rearrangement joins TRBV5-4 to TRBJ1-1, with D perhaps matching TRBD1 (6 bases). CDR1 SGHNT and CDR2 YYREEE come from the germline V gene (reference sequence). Trimming shortened V by 6 bases and J by 1 base, and 13 bases separated the two germline ends. This CDR3 region has 14 residues. Here the CDR3 DNA reads TGTGCCAGCACCCCAGGGGTGACGAACACTGAAGCTTTCTTT. Translated: CASTPGVTNTEAFF.

V and J are TRBV27 and TRBJ2-7, with D possibly matching TRBD2 (7 bases). The V gene's germline CDR1 is MNHEY and CDR2 SMNVEV (reference sequence). This CDR3 has 16 residues. The germline V and J ends were trimmed by 5 bases and 3 bases, with 20 bases remaining between them. This chain's CDR3 is CASSTLGGGSYYEQYF. CDR3 DNA sequence: TGTGCCAGCAGTACACTCGGCGGGGGCTCATACTACGAGCAGTACTTC.

This clone was seen a few times. The chain has TRBV5-1 and TRBJ2-7; 7 bases agree with TRBD2. The ends lost 0 bases at V and 7 bases at J; junction bases unmatched: 10. Looked up from germline, CDR1 is SGHRS and CDR2 is YFSETQ. This CDR3 region has 15 residues. In nucleotides, the CDR3 is TGCGCCAGCAGCTTGGAGACTAGCACCCAAGGGGAGCAGTACTTC. Protein: CASSLETSTQGEQYF.

The CDR3 loop is CASSQDKTSGGGSNEQFF. Here the CDR3 DNA reads TGCGCCAGCAGCCAAGATAAAACTAGCGGGGGGGGTAGCAATGAGCAGTTCTTC. The rearrangement uses TRBV4-3 and TRBJ2-1; TRBD2 agrees at 13 bases. Germline CDR1 is LGHNA and CDR2 is YSLEER. The CDR3 sequence is 18 residues long. Germline trimming cut 0 bases from V and 6 bases from J; bases unmatched to any gene: 8.

This clone appeared a single time. The chain joins TRBV7-9 to TRBJ1-4, with D maybe TRBD1 (6 bases). CDR1 and CDR2 from the germline V gene are SEHNR and FQNEAQ (reference sequence). The CDR3 is 14 amino acids. Trimming shortened V by 5 bases and J by 5 bases, and 12 bases separated the two germline ends. CDR3 in amino acids: CASSPDRRNEKLFF. Here the CDR3 DNA reads TGTGCCAGCAGCCCCGACAGGCGAAATGAAAAACTGTTTTTT.

V gene TRBV25-1 combines with J gene TRBJ2-2, with 8 bases lining up with TRBD1. Trimming removed 7 bases from V and 6 bases from J; junction bases left unmatched: 7. The germline CDR1 and CDR2 sequences are MGHDK and SYGVNS. This CDR3 contains 14 residues. DNA of the CDR3: TGTGCCAGCAATGACAGGGGCGCCGCCGGGGAGCTGTTTTTT. This gives the protein CASNDRGAAGELFF.

J is TRBJ2-5 and V is TRBV5-4, with D tentatively TRBD2 (6 bases). Germline lookup yields CDR1 SGHNT and CDR2 YYREEE (reference sequence). The CDR3 sequence is 16 residues long. Trimming stripped 4 bases from V and 4 bases from J, with 20 bases between. The CDR3 sequence: CASSLPGRVGGETQYF. The CDR3 DNA sequence: TGTGCCAGCAGCCTACCAGGAAGGGTCGGGGGAGAGACCCAGTACTTC.

In DNA form, the CDR3 reads TGTGCCAGCAGCAACATGGCAGGGGTAGGCCCCGGGGAGCTGTTTTTT. It specifies CASSNMAGVGPGELFF. This rearrangement joins TRBV7-3 to TRBJ2-2; D is possibly TRBD1 (6 bases). The CDR3 sequence is 16 residues long. Looked up from germline, CDR1 is SGHTA and CDR2 is FQGTGA. Trimming shortened V by 5 bases and J by 6 bases, and 19 bases separated the two germline ends.

V and J are TRBV11-3 and TRBJ2-2; 7 bases line up with TRBD2. V dropped 1 base and J dropped 7; count of bases not matched to a gene: 6. Germline loops: CDR1 SGHNT, CDR2 YENEEA. This CDR3 region has 15 residues. In DNA form, the CDR3 reads TGTGCCAGCAGCTTAGGAACTAGCGCCGGCGGGGAGCTGTTTTTT. This codes for CASSLGTSAGGELFF.

This chain links TRBV2 with TRBJ1-2; 7 nucleotides line up with TRBD1. CDR3 length: 17 amino acids. Germline V CDR1 and CDR2: SNHLY, FYNNEI. V lost 5 bases and J lost 3; bases outside the gene matches: 15. CDR3 nucleotide sequence: TGTGCCAGCAGTCAATCCCCGACAACAGGGGCCCACTATGGCTACACCTTC. Amino acids: CASSQSPTTGAHYGYTF.

The CDR3 nucleotides read TGTGCCAGCAGTCCGATGACAGGATCTGGAAACACCATATATTTT. It codes for CASSPMTGSGNTIYF. The J gene is TRBJ1-3, the V gene TRBV5-4, with TRBD1 as a possible D gene (6 bases). The V gene's germline CDR1 is SGHNT and CDR2 YYREEE (reference sequence). The CDR3 runs to 15 residues. The V end was cut by 5 bases, the J end by 1 base, with 13 bases between.

The chain employs TRBV19 and TRBJ2-6; no reliable D call. This CDR3 has 15 amino acids. Deletions cut 5 bases from V and 0 bases from J, with 8 bases between. Germline loops: CDR1 LNHDA, CDR2 SQIVND (reference sequence). This CDR3 reads CASSPGRSGANVLTF. The CDR3 nucleotides are TGTGCCAGTAGTCCTGGCCGCTCTGGGGCCAACGTCCTGACTTTC.

This chain links TRBV7-2 with TRBJ1-1, with a tentative D call TRBD1 (6 bases). Trimming left V 4 bases short and J 6 bases short, with 18 bases between. CDR1 SGHTA and CDR2 FQGNSA come from the germline V gene. The CDR3 sequence is 15 residues long. The CDR3 coding sequence is TGTGCCAGCAGCTCCTCGTTTGACAGGATCGCTGAAGCTTTCTTT. It translates to CASSSSFDRIAEAFF.

The chain uses TRBV10-3 and TRBJ1-5; TRBD1 matches at 7 bases. This CDR3 contains 14 residues. The germline CDR1 and CDR2 sequences are ENHRY and SYGVKD. Trimming cost V 10 bases and J 6 bases; bases outside gene matches: 12. CDR3 protein: CATGGGQDGQPQHF. For the CDR3, the DNA is TGTGCCACTGGCGGTGGACAGGACGGTCAGCCCCAGCATTTT.

The V gene is TRBV11-2, the J gene TRBJ2-2; 7 bases are a match to TRBD2. The trim removed 7 bases at V and 9 bases at J, leaving 5 bases unmatched. In germline, CDR1 is SGHAT, CDR2 FQNNGV. The CDR3 consists of 12 residues. DNA for the CDR3: TGTGCCAGCACCCGGGACTATAGGGAGCTGTTTTTT. Translating it yields CASTRDYRELFF.

This chain connects TRBV7-3 to TRBJ2-3; D possibly corresponds to TRBD2 (6 bases). The germline V and J ends were trimmed by 4 bases and 4 bases, with 9 bases remaining between them. The CDR3 consists of 13 residues. The V gene's germline CDR1 is SGHTA and CDR2 FQGTGA. The CDR3 DNA follows: TGTGCCAGCAGCTCCGGGGGTGCAGATACGCAGTATTTT. This gives the protein CASSSGGADTQYF.

The CDR3 nucleotides are TGTGCCAGCTCACGCACAGGGATGGACACTGAAGCTTTCTTT. Amino acids: CASSRTGMDTEAFF. The V call is TRBV18, the J call TRBJ1-1, with a possible D match to TRBD1 (6 bases). V lost 4 bases and J lost 3, with 12 bases in between. This CDR3 spans 14 amino acids. Per germline, CDR1 KGHSH and CDR2 LQKENI.

The rearrangement uses TRBV4-1 and TRBJ2-7; 7 bases map to TRBD2. Germline-derived CDR1 and CDR2 are MGHRA and YSYEKL. CDR3 length: 13 amino acids. The V segment lost 6 bases and the J segment 3 bases; nucleotides outside the gene matches: 5. This chain's CDR3 is CASSPASGYEQYF. In DNA, the CDR3 is TGCGCCAGCAGTCCCGCTAGCGGCTACGAGCAGTACTTC.

This clone turned up a few times. V is TRBV7-3 and J is TRBJ2-2, with D hard to call. Trimming removed 5 bases from V and 1 base from J, with 2 bases in between. This CDR3 is built from 12 residues. Germline-derived CDR1 and CDR2 are SGHTA and FQGTGA. In nucleotides, the CDR3 is TGTGCCAGCAGCCTGAACACCGGGGAGCTGTTTTTT. This codes for CASSLNTGELFF.